A single sample gave rise to the 9 T cell receptor beta chains below, sequenced in a study of blood T cell repertoires in COVID-19. The data were produced by immunoSEQ multiplex PCR, yet TCRdb's version contains in-frame clones alone and is incomplete. This table holds roughly 170,000 clones, around four fifths found once. Sequencing used PBMCs or T cells enriched from blood (not recorded which). These receptors all stem from a woman aged 45-59 years who had recovered from COVID-19.

The chain recombines TRBV4-2 with TRBJ1-2; tentative D call: TRBD1 (6 bases). This CDR3 has 14 amino acids. Looked up from germline, CDR1 is LGHNA and CDR2 is YNFKEQ. Trimming removed 4 bases at V and 4 bases at J, with 13 bases between. CDR3 sequence reads: CASSPDRRSYGYTF. CDR3 in DNA: TGTGCCAGCAGCCCCGACAGGCGTAGCTATGGCTACACCTTC.

This chain joins TRBV20-1 and TRBJ2-3, with TRBD2 identical over 9 bases. The CDR3 has 16 amino acids. V lost 3 bases to trimming and J lost 4 bases; unmatched junction nucleotides: 11. The germline CDR1 and CDR2 sequences are DFQATT and SNEGSKA (reference sequence). The CDR3 region has the DNA TGCAGTGCTAGTATCACTAGCGGGTGGGGGGCAGATACGCAGTATTTT. This sequence encodes CSASITSGWGADTQYF.

Of note for this clone: One junction end disagrees with the germline gene, perhaps due to a read error. The chain employs TRBV30 and TRBJ2-3; 11 nucleotides line up with TRBD2. Germline V gene sequence: CDR1 GTSNPN, CDR2 SVGIG (reference sequence). The CDR3 runs to 11 residues. CDR3 in DNA: TGTGCCTGGGAAATAGCGGGGGGGCTCCATTTT. It codes for CAWEIAGGLHF.

In DNA, the CDR3 is TGTGCCAGTAGTATAGTAAGAGGCCGGGACCTGACTTTC. Translated: CASSIVRGRDLTF. V and J are TRBV19 and TRBJ2-6; possible D gene TRBD2, 5 bases. The CDR3 extends over 13 amino acids. The germline gives CDR1 LNHDA, CDR2 SQIVND (reference sequence). The V gene lost 1 base and the J gene lost 15 bases, with 13 bases spanning the gap.

This clone was picked up many times. The rearrangement links TRBV5-6 to TRBJ1-5, with D unresolved. V was clipped by 2 bases and J by 6 bases, with 15 bases between them. CDR1 and CDR2 (germline): SGHDT, YYEEEE. This CDR3 has 15 amino acids. Written as DNA, the CDR3 is TGTGCCAGCAGCTTTTCATTGGCGCGAGGTCAGCCCCAGCATTTT. Its translation: CASSFSLARGQPQHF.

The rearrangement joins TRBV27 to TRBJ2-5; 14 nucleotides agree with TRBD2. The CDR3 is 17 amino acids. Losses at the gene ends were 7 bases for V and 4 bases for J; bases not matched to a gene: 11. Germline lookup yields CDR1 MNHEY and CDR2 SMNVEV (reference sequence). CDR3 in amino acids: CASKRLAGGLLGETQYF. The CDR3 coding sequence is TGTGCCAGCAAGAGACTAGCGGGGGGGTTATTGGGAGAGACCCAGTACTTC.

This clone has just a few counts. V gene TRBV28 combines with J gene TRBJ1-5; TRBD1 might be the D (6 bases). The CDR3 covers 13 residues. The V and J ends lost 10 bases and 4 bases respectively, with 14 bases between them. CDR1 is MDHEN and CDR2 is SYDVKM in the germline V gene. In DNA, the CDR3 is TGTGCCACGACGACAGGTTTAAATCAGCCCCAGCATTTT. Amino acid sequence: CATTTGLNQPQHF.

This sequence joins TRBV30 and TRBJ2-3; D might be TRBD1 (5 bases). The germline CDR1 and CDR2 sequences are GTSNPN and SVGIG (reference sequence). Trimming stripped 3 bases from V and 1 base from J, with 8 bases between. This CDR3 has 13 amino acids. The CDR3 coding sequence is TGTGCCTGGAGCAGGACACGCACAGATACGCAGTATTTT. It specifies CAWSRTRTDTQYF. Combining the CDR3 with reference TRBV30 and TRBJ2-3 gives the whole variable domain SQTIHQWPATLVQPVGSPLSLECTVEGTSNPNLYWYRQAAGRGLQLLFYSVGIGQISSEVPQNLSASRPQDRQFILSSKKLLLSDSGFYLCAWSRTRTDTQYFGPGTRLTVL.

Written as DNA, the CDR3 is TGTGCCAGCAGTCCCGATGGCCGTCGAACTAGCGGGAGTTTGAATGAGCAGTTCTTC. This sequence encodes CASSPDGRRTSGSLNEQFF. The gene calls are TRBV6-2 or TRBV6-3 and TRBJ2-1, with 11 bases that match TRBD2. The CDR3 totals 19 residues. CDR1 is MNHEY and CDR2 is SVGEGT in the germline V gene. Unmatched junction bases numbered 19, after V lost 5 bases and J lost 7 bases.